What follows are 32 T cell receptor beta chains derived from one specimen sequenced in a study of T cell responses to AZD1222 COVID-19 vaccine. Profiled with immunoSEQ multiplex PCR; TCRdb holds only in-frame clones, not every one. The sample lists 95,000 to 150,000 clones; roughly 87% were seen once. The source material was peripheral blood, sampled 28 days after the second AZD1222 dose. Receptors were obtained from an adult who received the AZD1222 COVID-19 vaccine.

This rearrangement joins TRBV4-3 to TRBJ1-6; D call uncertain. Germline V gene lookup returns CDR1 LGHNA and CDR2 YSLEER. This CDR3 is 14 amino acids long. V gave up 0 bases and J gave up 9 bases, with 9 bases separating them. The CDR3 loop reads CASSQDLRLSPLHF. The DNA of the CDR3 is TGCGCCAGCAGCCAAGATCTGAGGCTTTCACCCCTCCACTTT.

This clone was recorded once. The V and J genes are TRBV19 and TRBJ1-2, with TRBD1 matching 10 bases. The ends lost 5 bases at V and 5 bases at J; junction bases unmatched: 8. The CDR3 extends over 15 amino acids. The germline V gene has CDR1 LNHDA and CDR2 SQIVND (reference sequence). The CDR3 DNA sequence: TGTGCCAGTAGTTCTCGGGACAGGGGTGTTTATGGCTACACCTTC. Encoded protein: CASSSRDRGVYGYTF.

The chain joins TRBV7-3 to TRBJ2-1, with unresolved D. Trimming took 5 bases from V and 6 from J, leaving 11 bases between them. This CDR3 comprises 13 residues. CDR1 SGHTA and CDR2 FQGTGA come from the germline V gene. CDR3 loop: CASSLDGFNEQFF. The CDR3 DNA follows: TGTGCCAGCAGCCTCGATGGGTTCAATGAGCAGTTCTTC.

The V and J genes are TRBV21-1 and TRBJ2-3; the table's D call, TRBD1, has no DNA check behind it. TRBV21-1 is a known pseudogene. The CDR3 totals 15 residues. The CDR3 loop reads CASSKDGRNTDTQYF. CDR3 sequence (DNA): TGTGCCAGCAGCAAAGACGGCAGGAACACAGATACGCAGTATTTT.

This chain connects TRBV19 to TRBJ2-3; TRBD2 matches 8 bases. Germline CDR1 and CDR2: LNHDA and SQIVND (reference sequence). The CDR3 extends over 16 amino acids. V shed 3 bases, J shed 4 bases, and the junction held 9 bases outside the gene matches. CDR3 in DNA: TGTGCCAGTAGTATGGACGTCTACGGGGGGGCAGATACGCAGTATTTT. This sequence encodes CASSMDVYGGADTQYF.

The chain is built from TRBV12-3 or TRBV12-4 and TRBJ1-1; TRBD1 might be the D (6 bases). The V end was cut by 4 bases, the J end by 8 bases, with 14 bases between. This CDR3 contains 13 residues. In DNA, the CDR3 is TGTGCCAGCAGTTCCTTGGGGGGGCGGGAAGCTTTCTTT. Protein sequence: CASSSLGGREAFF.

Remarks on this clone: Mismatch with germline at one junction end may stem from a read error. The CDR3 DNA follows: TGTGCCAGCAGTATCCGTCTGATCACAGATACGCAGTATTTT. It specifies CASSIRLITDTQYF. The rearrangement joins TRBV19 to TRBJ2-3; D remains ambiguous. Per germline, CDR1 LNHDA and CDR2 SQIVND (reference sequence). The CDR3 covers 14 residues.

This clone has just one count. The chain recombines TRBV19 with TRBJ1-2; TRBD1 matches 11 bases. From germline, CDR1 is LNHDA and CDR2 SQIVND (reference sequence). V lost 5 bases and J lost 4; bases outside the gene matches: 12. The CDR3 contains 17 residues. The chain's CDR3 is CASSSVDRGLKGYGYTF. The CDR3 DNA reads TGTGCCAGTAGTTCTGTGGACAGGGGGCTGAAGGGCTATGGCTACACCTTC.

J is TRBJ2-1 and V is TRBV6-2 or TRBV6-3, with 9 bases that match TRBD2. Germline trimming cut 6 bases from V and 5 bases from J; bases unmatched to any gene: 14. The CDR3 has 17 amino acids. Germline V lookup: CDR1 MNHEY, CDR2 SVGEGT. CDR3 coding DNA: TGTGCCAGCAGCCGACCGGTTGGGCGGGGGGGAGACAATGAGCAGTTCTTC. Residues: CASSRPVGRGGDNEQFF.

The chain couples TRBV7-2 to TRBJ1-1; 8 nucleotides align to TRBD1. Per germline, CDR1 SGHTA and CDR2 FQGNSA. The V gene end was trimmed by 5 bases and the J gene end by 1 base; junction bases not matched to a gene: 9. The CDR3 covers 16 residues. Here the CDR3 DNA reads TGTGCCAGCAGCCTGCTCTCAGGGGGCCGGAACACTGAAGCTTTCTTT. It codes for CASSLLSGGRNTEAFF.

This rearrangement joins TRBV27 to TRBJ1-3, with D unclear. This CDR3 is 16 amino acids long. Germline-derived CDR1 and CDR2 are MNHEY and SMNVEV (reference sequence). V was clipped by 4 bases and J by 0 bases, with 13 bases between them. The chain's CDR3 is CASSWSGASSGNTIYF. CDR3 DNA sequence: TGTGCCAGCAGTTGGTCAGGCGCGAGCTCTGGAAACACCATATATTTT.

The chain joins TRBV21-1 to TRBJ1-1. TRBV21-1 is classified as a pseudogene. The CDR3 runs to 16 residues. This chain's CDR3 is CASSKEWEGRSTEAFF. The CDR3 DNA sequence: TGTGCCAGCAGCAAGGAGTGGGAGGGTAGGAGCACTGAAGCTTTCTTT.

This sequence joins TRBV28 and TRBJ1-3, with TRBD1 as a possible D gene (6 bases). The CDR3 is 18 amino acids. Germline V gene lookup returns CDR1 MDHEN and CDR2 SYDVKM. V lost 3 bases to trimming and J lost 4 bases, with 22 bases between them. CDR3 nucleotides: TGTGCCAGCAGTTTCGGGCTATTGGGGGGGGCAGGCGGAAACACCATATATTTT. Translated, it gives CASSFGLLGGAGGNTIYF. Complete variable domain (other parts from reference TRBV28 and TRBJ1-3): DVKVTQSSRYLVKRTGEKVFLECVQDMDHENMFWYRQDPGLGLRLIYFSYDVKMKEKGDIPEGYSVSREKKERFSLILESASTNQTSMYLCASSFGLLGGAGGNTIYFGEGSWLTVV.

This chain connects TRBV9 to TRBJ1-2; 7 nucleotides match TRBD1. The CDR3 is 14 amino acids. J lost 8 bases, V lost 0 bases, and 7 bases had no gene match. CDR1 and CDR2 from the germline V gene are SGDLS and YYNGEE. The CDR3 coding sequence is TGTGCCAGCAGCGTAGGGACAGGTTCATGGGGCTACACCTTC. Amino acid sequence: CASSVGTGSWGYTF.

The rearrangement uses TRBV7-9 and TRBJ2-1; TRBD2 matches at 8 bases. This CDR3 has 16 amino acids. Germline values: CDR1 SEHNR, CDR2 FQNEAQ (reference sequence). V lost 5 bases and J lost 3; bases outside the gene matches: 9. CDR3 sequence: CASSPNTGLVYNEQFF. In DNA form, the CDR3 reads TGTGCCAGCAGCCCAAACACGGGACTAGTCTACAATGAGCAGTTCTTC.

V usage is TRBV24-1 and J usage is TRBJ2-5, with 8 bases lining up with TRBD2. The V segment lost 3 bases and the J segment 0 bases; nucleotides outside the gene matches: 11. The CDR3 length is 18 residues. The germline gives CDR1 KGHDR, CDR2 SFDVKD. CDR3 amino acids: CATSDPRGGRGHQETQYF. CDR3 coding DNA: TGTGCCACCAGTGATCCCCGGGGGGGCAGGGGCCACCAAGAGACCCAGTACTTC.

V usage is TRBV18 and J usage is TRBJ1-1; D unresolved. The V gene lost 3 bases and the J gene lost 1 base, with 15 bases spanning the gap. Germline lookup yields CDR1 KGHSH and CDR2 LQKENI. The CDR3 is 16 residues long. In nucleotides, the CDR3 is TGTGCCAGCTCACCGGTGAGCCTTGTTGGGAACACTGAAGCTTTCTTT. This codes for CASSPVSLVGNTEAFF.

The chain employs TRBV18 and TRBJ2-7; D perhaps matches TRBD2 (6 bases). This CDR3 has 14 residues. Trimming stripped 1 base from V and 5 bases from J, with 12 bases between. Germline CDR1 reads KGHSH; CDR2 reads LQKENI. The CDR3 is CASSPQGGGNEQYF. The CDR3 bases are TGTGCCAGCTCACCACAGGGAGGTGGGAACGAGCAGTACTTC.

This chain connects TRBV7-2 to TRBJ1-1; D may be TRBD1 (5 bases). Germline V CDR1 and CDR2: SGHTA, FQGNSA. The germline V and J ends were trimmed by 5 bases and 10 bases, with 14 bases remaining between them. This CDR3 has 12 amino acids. CDR3 amino acids: CASSLTVGGAFF. The CDR3 DNA is TGTGCCAGCAGCCTCACCGTCGGGGGAGCTTTCTTT.

This clone was picked up one time. The J gene is TRBJ1-2, the V gene TRBV7-2, with a weak D call TRBD1 (5 bases). There are 14 residues in the CDR3. Between the trimmed V and J ends, which lost 1 base and 4 bases, there was a span of 10 bases. CDR1 is SGHTA and CDR2 is FQGNSA in the germline V gene. The CDR3 region has the DNA TGTGCCAGCAGCTTAGTAGTTGACAGCTATGGCTACACCTTC. It specifies CASSLVVDSYGYTF.

The chain couples TRBV7-7 to TRBJ2-7; D is ambiguous. Germline values: CDR1 SSHAT, CDR2 FNYEAQ (reference sequence). The germline V and J ends were trimmed by 3 bases and 4 bases, with 10 bases remaining between them. The CDR3 runs to 13 residues. CDR3 residues: CASSLNPGYEQYF. CDR3 coding DNA: TGTGCCAGCAGCTTGAACCCCGGGTACGAGCAGTACTTC.

CDR3 sequence: CASSIGQDPYGYTF. DNA of the CDR3: TGTGCCAGTAGTATCGGACAGGATCCCTATGGCTACACCTTC. The chain carries TRBV19 and TRBJ1-2; TRBD1 matches at 7 bases. The germline CDR1 and CDR2 sequences are LNHDA and SQIVND (reference sequence). CDR3 length: 14 residues. The V and J ends lost 3 bases and 4 bases, in that order; junction bases with no gene match: 5.

This clone was picked up a small number of times. The chain couples TRBV12-2 to TRBJ2-7; the table's D call, TRBD2, was not checked against the DNA. TRBV12-2 is a pseudogene locus. The CDR3 is 15 amino acids. The CDR3 loop is CASRLEFVLGDEQYF. The CDR3 DNA is TGTGCAAGTCGCTTAGAGTTCGTCCTCGGAGACGAGCAGTACTTC.

The genes are TRBV24-1 and TRBJ2-6, with D possibly being TRBD2 (5 bases). The length of the CDR3 is 19 residues. The germline CDR1 and CDR2 sequences are KGHDR and SFDVKD. Between the trimmed V and J ends, which lost 2 bases and 1 base, there was a span of 17 bases. CDR3 bases: TGTGCCACCAGTGATTCCGGAGCCCGGGGTAAATCTGGGGCCAACGTCCTGACTTTC. It yields the protein CATSDSGARGKSGANVLTF.

V usage is TRBV5-6 and J usage is TRBJ1-6, with no clear D. The CDR3 spans 14 residues. Trimming removed 2 bases from V and 9 bases from J, with 12 bases in between. The germline gives CDR1 SGHDT, CDR2 YYEEEE. The CDR3 loop reads CASSFGRPPSPLHF. The CDR3 region has the DNA TGTGCCAGCAGCTTCGGACGGCCCCCTTCACCCCTCCACTTT.

This clone has just one count. The V gene is TRBV14, the J gene TRBJ1-2, with 8 bases fitting TRBD1. Germline lookup yields CDR1 SGHDN and CDR2 FVKESK. This CDR3 region has 15 residues. V was clipped by 2 bases and J by 7 bases; unmatched bases: 9. CDR3 sequence (DNA): TGTGCCAGCAGCCAATTTAGGACAGGGTCCTCTGGCTACACCTTC. Protein: CASSQFRTGSSGYTF.

This chain links TRBV3-1 (or the pseudogene TRBV3-2) with TRBJ2-5; D remains ambiguous. Germline assignment: CDR1 LGHDT and CDR2 YNNKEL (reference sequence). Trimming pared 4 bases from V and 3 bases from J, leaving 3 bases between. This CDR3 region has 11 residues. CDR3 sequence reads: CASSREETQYF. As DNA, the CDR3 is TGTGCCAGCAGCCGTGAAGAGACCCAGTACTTC.

This chain joins TRBV12-3 or TRBV12-4 and TRBJ2-1; D remains ambiguous. The ends were cut back, 6 bases at V and 7 bases at J, with 13 bases in the middle. This CDR3 is built from 13 residues. The CDR3 DNA reads as TGTGCCAGCAGCTTTACAGTAAGGAATGAGCAGTTCTTC. It codes for CASSFTVRNEQFF.

V is TRBV4-1 and J is TRBJ1-6; D not resolved. Germline V gene sequence: CDR1 MGHRA, CDR2 YSYEKL. CDR3 length equals 15 residues. Trimming shortened V by 1 base and J by 5 bases, and 9 bases separated the two germline ends. The CDR3: CASSQGPMNNSPLHF. DNA of the CDR3: TGCGCCAGCAGCCAAGGACCGATGAATAATTCACCCCTCCACTTT.

V gene TRBV2 combines with J gene TRBJ1-5, with a possible D match to TRBD1 (5 bases). The CDR3 covers 13 residues. CDR1 and CDR2 (germline): SNHLY, FYNNEI. With 7 bases removed from V and 2 bases from J, the gap between germline ends came to 9 bases. Here the CDR3 reads CASTARGNQPQHF. CDR3 DNA: TGTGCCAGCACCGCCAGGGGCAATCAGCCCCAGCATTTT.

The rearrangement uses TRBV19 and TRBJ1-1, with 9 nucleotides matching TRBD1. The CDR3 is 15 amino acids. CDR1 LNHDA and CDR2 SQIVND come from the germline V gene (reference sequence). The trim removed 5 bases at V and 1 base at J, leaving 5 bases unmatched. The CDR3 region is CASSLQGQGNTEAFF. The CDR3, as DNA: TGTGCCAGTAGTCTCCAGGGACAGGGGAACACTGAAGCTTTCTTT.

The chain employs TRBV5-5 and TRBJ1-5; D unclear. Between the trimmed V and J ends, which lost 4 bases and 3 bases, there was a span of 14 bases. CDR3 length: 15 amino acids. Germline CDR1 reads SGHKS; CDR2 reads YYEKEE (reference sequence). The CDR3 region is CASSLGPIANQPQHF. The CDR3 DNA sequence: TGTGCCAGCAGCCTGGGTCCGATTGCCAATCAGCCCCAGCATTTT.